This T cell receptor (beta chain) was identified in a study of blood T cell repertoires in COVID-19 (dated by TCRdb to 2020 to 2021). In the study overall: The collaborator samples originated in the United States, Italy and Spain and spanned the acute and convalescent phases of COVID-19. The prospective study material was composed of cDNA or gDNA derived from T cells, B-cell-depleted T cells, or PBMCs. Subjects who had been exposed to COVID-19, were actively infected with it, or had recovered from it provided the deeply sampled blood TCRbeta repertoires that made up the dataset. The repertoires were released in a freely available public database meant as a resource for research on the immune response to SARS-CoV-2. Samples came from the ongoing ImmuneRACE study (first 160 participants) plus 1,254 subjects from 6 global collaborators. Nearly every sample came with metadata listing a de-identified subject ID, COVID-19 status, age in years and sex. Where available, HLA class I and class II types were taken from metadata supplied by the sample provider and were not determined by assay-based typing. Study-wide findings and limitations: How much clinical and demographic metadata was included differed by source and by participant, and the metadata was provided uncurated.

Collaborating institutions collected whole blood in K2EDTA tubes following their own protocols. For TCRbeta analysis, collaborators shipped samples in one of three forms: frozen whole blood, isolated PBMCs, or DNA extracted from either of those sample types. A note on this clone: Its antigen remains unidentified. Within one base of it there is no much larger clone, and no base qualities were kept.

TCRbeta CDR3 regions were amplified from genomic DNA by means of the immunoSEQ Assay, a bias-controlled multiplex PCR. Per the source publication's procedure: The number of nucleated cells in each sample was estimated from the amplification of reference gene primers within the assay. Sequence reads were collapsed and filtered to measure the absolute abundance of every unique TCRbeta CDR3 rearrangement. For each sample, productive Simpson clonality was calculated by taking the square root of Simpson's diversity index across productive rearrangements. Held by TCRdb, this immuneACCESS table contains in-frame sequences only and omits some clones. Under half of the omission traces to an unresolved V gene where checked; the cause of the rest is unknown. That table supplies the V and J calls and clone size; D and trimming were determined from the DNA. The sample table lists roughly 120,000 clones, roughly four fifths of them with a count of one. The leading ten clones occupy approximately 7.9% of the sample.

Sample: peripheral blood. The sequence derives from a human donor in a cohort sampled during active COVID-19.

The CDR3 here reads CASSQRDIYNYGYTF. The sequenced DNA is TGTGCCAGCAGCCAACGGGACATCTATAACTATGGCTACACCTTC. The sequence joins TRBV3-1 (or the pseudogene TRBV3-2) to TRBJ1-2, with TRBD1 as a weak D call on 6 bases. The germline V gene (reference sequence) sets CDR1 to LGHDT and CDR2 to YNNKEL. The CDR3 goes from the cysteine to the phenylalanine over 15 residues. Just the 45-base CDR3 DNA is kept, in frame starting at base 1. V loses 2 bases, J loses 1 base, and the germline ends lie 11 bases apart.